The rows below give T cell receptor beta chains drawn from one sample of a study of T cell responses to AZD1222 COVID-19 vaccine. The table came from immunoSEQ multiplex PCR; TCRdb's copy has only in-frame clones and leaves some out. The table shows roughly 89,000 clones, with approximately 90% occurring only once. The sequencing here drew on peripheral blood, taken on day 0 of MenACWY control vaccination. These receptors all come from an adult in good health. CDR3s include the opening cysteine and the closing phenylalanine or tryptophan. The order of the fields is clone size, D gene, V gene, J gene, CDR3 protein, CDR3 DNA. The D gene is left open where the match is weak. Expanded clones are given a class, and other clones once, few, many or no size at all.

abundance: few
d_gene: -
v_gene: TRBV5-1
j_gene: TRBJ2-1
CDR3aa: CASSLAGQTNEQFF
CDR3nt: TGCGCCAGCAGCTTGGCCGGGCAGACTAATGAGCAGTTCTTC

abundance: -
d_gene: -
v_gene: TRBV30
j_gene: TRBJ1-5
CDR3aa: CAWSVGYQPQHF
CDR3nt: TGTGCCTGGAGTGTAGGATATCAGCCCCAGCATTTT

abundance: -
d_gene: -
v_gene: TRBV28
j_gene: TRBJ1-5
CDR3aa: CASSDDQPQHF
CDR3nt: TGTGCCAGCAGCGATGATCAGCCCCAGCATTTT

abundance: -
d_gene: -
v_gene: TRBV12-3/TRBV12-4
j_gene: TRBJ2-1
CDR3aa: CASSTTGPPEFF
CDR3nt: TGTGCCAGCAGTACGACCGGACCCCCGGAGTTCTTC

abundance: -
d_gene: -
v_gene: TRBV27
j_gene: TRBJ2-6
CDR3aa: CASSLSLTGFLGANVLTF
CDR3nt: TGTGCCAGCAGTTTATCGCTGACAGGTTTTTTAGGGGCCAACGTCCTGACTTTC

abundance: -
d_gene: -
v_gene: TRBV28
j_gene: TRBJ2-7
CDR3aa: CASRTDSLNPREQYF
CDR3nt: TGTGCCAGCAGGACGGACTCCTTGAATCCCCGGGAGCAGTACTTC

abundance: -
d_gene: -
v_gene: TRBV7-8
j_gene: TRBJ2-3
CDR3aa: CASSLGVDTQYF
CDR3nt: TGTGCCAGCAGCTTAGGGGTAGATACGCAGTATTTT

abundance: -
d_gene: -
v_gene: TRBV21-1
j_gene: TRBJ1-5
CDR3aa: CASSNEVPVGQPQHF
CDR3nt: TGTGCCAGCAGCAACGAGGTCCCCGTCGGTCAGCCCCAGCATTTT

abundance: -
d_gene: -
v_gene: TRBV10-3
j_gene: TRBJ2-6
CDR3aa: CAISESISGANVLTF
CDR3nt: TGTGCCATCAGTGAGTCAATCTCTGGGGCCAACGTCCTGACTTTC

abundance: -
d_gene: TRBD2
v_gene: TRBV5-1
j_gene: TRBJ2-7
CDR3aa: CASSPRTSGGAYEQYF
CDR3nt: TGCGCCAGCAGCCCACGGACTAGCGGGGGGGCCTACGAGCAGTACTTC

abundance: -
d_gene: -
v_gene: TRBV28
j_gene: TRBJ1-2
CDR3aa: CASSLPWTANYGYTF
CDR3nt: TGTGCCAGCAGCTTACCCTGGACAGCTAACTATGGCTACACCTTC

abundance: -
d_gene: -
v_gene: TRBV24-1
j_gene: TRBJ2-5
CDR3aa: CATSDRSVQETQYF
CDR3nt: TGTGCCACCAGTGACAGGAGTGTCCAAGAGACCCAGTACTTC

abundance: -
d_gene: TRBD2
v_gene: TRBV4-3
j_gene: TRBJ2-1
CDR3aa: CASSTREGPYNEQFF
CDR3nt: TGCGCCAGCAGCACACGGGAGGGCCCCTACAATGAGCAGTTCTTC

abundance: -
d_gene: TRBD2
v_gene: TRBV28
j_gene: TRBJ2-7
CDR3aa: CASKGRAVFYEQYF
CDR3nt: TGTGCCAGCAAGGGGAGGGCCGTGTTCTACGAGCAGTACTTC

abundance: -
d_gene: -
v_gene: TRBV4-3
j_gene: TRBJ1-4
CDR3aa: CASSQATARNEKLFF
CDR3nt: TGCGCCAGCAGCCAAGCGACAGCCCGAAATGAAAAACTGTTTTTT

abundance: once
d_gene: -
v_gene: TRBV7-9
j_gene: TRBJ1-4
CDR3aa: CASRIGTVDEKLFF
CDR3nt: TGTGCCAGCAGAATAGGGACGGTGGATGAAAAACTGTTTTTT

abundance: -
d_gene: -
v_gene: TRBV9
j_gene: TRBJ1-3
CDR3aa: CASSVEGAYGNTIYF
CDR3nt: TGTGCCAGCAGCGTAGAAGGGGCGTATGGAAACACCATATATTTT

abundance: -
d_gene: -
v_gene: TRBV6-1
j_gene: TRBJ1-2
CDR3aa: CASSEALSNDGYGYTF
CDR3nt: TGTGCCAGCAGTGAAGCGCTTTCGAATGACGGCTATGGCTACACCTTC

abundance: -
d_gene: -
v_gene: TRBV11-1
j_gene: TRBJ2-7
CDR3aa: CASSPGQRPNYEQYF
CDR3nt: TGTGCCAGCAGCCCTGGACAGAGGCCCAATTACGAGCAGTACTTC

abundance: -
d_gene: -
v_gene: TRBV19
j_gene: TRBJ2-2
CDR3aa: CASSRGLISFTGELFF
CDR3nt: TGTGCCAGTAGTCGCGGACTTATATCGTTCACCGGGGAGCTGTTTTTT

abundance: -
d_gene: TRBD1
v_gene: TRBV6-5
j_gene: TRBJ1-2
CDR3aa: CASSYYGQGYGYTF
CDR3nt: TGTGCCAGCAGTTACTACGGACAGGGGTATGGCTACACCTTC

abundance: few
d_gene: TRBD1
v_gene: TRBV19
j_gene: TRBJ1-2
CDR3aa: CASSRAGGSGYGYTF
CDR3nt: TGTGCCAGTAGTCGGGCAGGGGGCTCGGGGTATGGCTACACCTTC

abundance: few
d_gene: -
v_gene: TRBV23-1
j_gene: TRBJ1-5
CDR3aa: CASRRRGRYQPQHF
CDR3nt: TGCGCCAGCCGAAGACGGGGACGGTATCAGCCCCAGCATTTT

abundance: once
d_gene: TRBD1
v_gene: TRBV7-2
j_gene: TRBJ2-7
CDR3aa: CASSVGQGYEQYF
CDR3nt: TGTGCCAGCAGCGTGGGACAGGGGTACGAGCAGTACTTC

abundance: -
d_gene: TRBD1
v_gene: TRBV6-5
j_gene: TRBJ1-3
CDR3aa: CASIDPGQGKNTIYF
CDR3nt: TGTGCCAGCATCGATCCGGGACAGGGGAAAAACACCATATATTTT

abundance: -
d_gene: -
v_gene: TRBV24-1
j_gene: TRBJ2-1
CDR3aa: CATSFGTVYNEQFF
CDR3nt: TGTGCCACCAGTTTTGGGACGGTTTACAATGAGCAGTTCTTC

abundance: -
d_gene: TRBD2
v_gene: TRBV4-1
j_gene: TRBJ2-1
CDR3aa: CASSQVGLAGGKTYNEQFF
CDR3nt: TGCGCCAGCAGCCAAGTCGGGCTAGCGGGAGGAAAGACCTACAATGAGCAGTTCTTC

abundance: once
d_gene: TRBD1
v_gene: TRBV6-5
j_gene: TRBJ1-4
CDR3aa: CASMLGQRTNEKLFF
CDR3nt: TGTGCCAGCATGTTGGGACAGAGAACTAATGAAAAACTGTTTTTT

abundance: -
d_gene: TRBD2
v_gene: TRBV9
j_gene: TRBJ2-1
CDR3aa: CASSAPGTSVNEQFF
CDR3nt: TGTGCCAGCAGCGCCCCCGGGACTAGCGTCAATGAGCAGTTCTTC

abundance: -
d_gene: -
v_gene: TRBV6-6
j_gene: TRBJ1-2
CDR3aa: CASSRETVPSYGYTF
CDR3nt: TGTGCCAGCAGTCGCGAAACTGTTCCCTCCTATGGCTACACCTTC

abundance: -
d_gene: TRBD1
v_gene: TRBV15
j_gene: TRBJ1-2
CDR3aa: CATSRTGQGADYGYTF
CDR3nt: TGTGCCACCAGCAGGACGGGACAGGGGGCGGACTATGGCTACACCTTC

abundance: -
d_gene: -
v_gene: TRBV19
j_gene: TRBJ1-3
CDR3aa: CASSILADSGNTIYF
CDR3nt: TGTGCCAGTAGTATATTGGCCGACTCTGGAAACACCATATATTTT